The clone carrying this T cell receptor beta chain was detected only a few times. Its antigen is still unknown. As to time point: persistent/refractory GD, antithyroid drugs over 5 years with positive TRAb. PBMC RNA was the source of the TCR library. It was an endocrinology department in Xi'an, China, that provided the patients. This entry belongs to a study of regulatory T cells in long-lasting Graves disease. Across the study: The study counted Graves' disease as persistent given over 5 years of antithyroid drugs and positive TSH receptor antibodies. Findings and limits, study-wide: Persistent Graves' cases showed lower TCR diversity than newly diagnosed cases.

Combining iRepertoire HTBI primers with Arm-PCR of CDR3 regions, the authors built TCR beta libraries. In the study's own analysis: Detected in the samples were some 68 TRBV and 14 TRBJ segments. TCRdb redid the calling of the multiplex PCR reads with MiXCR, one entry per CDR3 protein. The V and J calls shown here were made by TCRdb, not taken from the authors' results. The sample holds about 470,000 distinct CDR3 sequences, roughly 21% seen once. The clonotype was recovered from a female donor with Graves disease. Source: peripheral blood mononuclear cells (PBMCs), taken when the disease was refractory, from a patient treated with antithyroid drugs.

DNA of the CDR3: TGCAGTGCGTACACGGGCTGGGCAAACCAGTACTTC. This sequence encodes CSAYTGWANQYF. This chain joins TRBV20-1 and TRBJ2-5; no clear D. CDR1 is DFQATT, CDR2 SNEGSKA, per germline (reference sequence). The CDR3 runs 12 residues. V lost 6 bases and J lost 10, with 18 bases in between.